This TCR beta chain is drawn from a study of shared clonotypes between healthy human individuals. This CDR3 has 14 amino acids. V shed 2 bases and J shed 4 bases, with 11 bases lying between them. Germline V CDR1 and CDR2: MDHEN, SYDVKM. Researchers ran the assay at a deep level. Sequenced by immunoSEQ multiplex PCR; TCRdb stores in-frame clones only, minus some. The sample contains about 490,000 clones, about 80% of which appear only once. Specimen: PBMCs. This sequence originates from a woman aged 40 to 50 in good health. Some clones in this sample may be carry-over from other donors' samples. V gene TRBV28 combines with J gene TRBJ1-1; no definite D call. The CDR3 DNA reads as TGTGCCAGCAGTTTAGGGTCATCTGGCACTGAAGCTTTCTTT. Translated, it gives CASSLGSSGTEAFF.